This T cell receptor beta chain was identified in a study of blood T cell repertoires in COVID-19. Study overall: Donors in the United States, Italy and Spain gave samples during acute or convalescent COVID-19.

Profiled with immunoSEQ multiplex PCR; TCRdb holds only in-frame clones, not every one. The sample has more than 250,000 clones; around 82% are singletons. This sequence was found in a human donor in a cohort sampled during active COVID-19. The specimen sequenced was peripheral blood.

CDR3 in amino acids: CASNPPGNEKLFF. The CDR3 DNA reads as TGTGCCAGCAATCCGCCGGGGAATGAAAAACTGTTTTTT. The chain combines TRBV6-5 with TRBJ1-4; D is undetermined. Germline CDR1 reads MNHEY; CDR2 reads SVGAGI. This CDR3 is 13 amino acids long. V gave up 7 bases and J gave up 5 bases, with 11 bases separating them.